One T cell receptor beta chain is described in this entry. Authors' data handling: Estimation of nucleated cell counts was performed using reference gene primer amplification. Libraries were prepared by immunoSEQ multiplex PCR; TCRdb keeps only in-frame clonotypes and omits some of them. V, J and clone size derive from that table, while D and trimming were established from the DNA sequence. Of 130,000 to 150,000 clones listed, roughly 80% are singletons. The data derive from a study of blood T cell repertoires in COVID-19. Study context: Sites in the United States, Italy and Spain provided acute and convalescent COVID-19 samples. T cells, B-cell-depleted T cells, or PBMCs supplied cDNA or gDNA.

Sequencing was done on a sample of peripheral blood. The source is a human donor with acute or convalescent COVID-19. The donor label of this sample is uncertain.

The CDR3 reads CASSLDGGDTDTQYF. CDR3 coding DNA: TGTGCCAGCAGCTTAGATGGGGGGGACACAGATACGCAGTATTTT. This chain uses TRBV11-3 with TRBJ2-3, with TRBD2 matching 7 bases. The CDR3 is made up of 15 amino acids. The V and J ends lost 0 bases and 2 bases, in that order; junction bases with no gene match: 2. Germline CDR1 reads SGHNT; CDR2 reads YENEEA. The full variable domain, in which reference TRBV11-3 and TRBJ2-3 provide the parts outside the CDR3, is EAGVVQSPRYKIIEKKQPVAFWCNPISGHNTLYWYLQNLGQGPELLIRYENEEAVDDSQLPKDRFSAERLKGVDSTLKIQPAELGDSAVYLCASSLDGGDTDTQYFGPGTRLTVL.